This T cell receptor (beta chain) was recorded in a study of blood T cells in healthy people across ages (dated by TCRdb to 2013 to 2016). With respect to the entire study: In model experiments, roughly one uniquely barcoded TCR beta cDNA molecule per two T cells was captured by template switching. The study measured age-related changes in TCR beta repertoire diversity using deep sequencing normalized with unique cDNA molecular identifiers. Four age groups were formed from the donors: young (average 16 years), middle-aged (less than 40), aged (62) and long-lived (more than 75). Donors of different ages were randomly distributed across sequencing lanes to avoid experimental bias. For two donors (one aged 18 to 30 and one aged 80 or older), the study analyzed two additional independent replicas of 1 million unique cDNA reads from the same blood draw. Overall study results and their limits: As age increased, observed TCR beta diversity per million T cells dropped in a roughly linear way, and a significant reduction was already evident by age about 40. The long-lived group showed more naive CD4+ T cells, fewer expanded clones and increased TCR diversity than the aged group, suggesting age selection. The CMV infection status of donors was not known, potentially confounding age-related changes in expanded clonotypes. Bulk unsorted PBMC profiling prevented conclusive comparison of naive and antigen-experienced compartments. The percentage of naive T cells measured by flow cytometry correlated strongly with observed TCR beta diversity. Estimates of total diversity based on one million sequenced T cells were considered lower bounds and underestimates.

The approximately 41 donors, aged about 6 to 90 years, were systemically healthy Caucasian individuals from Russia. Approximately 9 milliliters of peripheral blood were collected from each donor into EDTA-treated Vacutainer tubes. PBMCs were isolated by Ficoll-Paque density-gradient centrifugation, with at least 6 million obtained per sample. Trizol reagent was used to extract total RNA from the PBMCs, yielding at least 6 micrograms per sample. The percentages of naive CD45RAhigh/CD27high T cells were determined by flow cytometry on a PBMC aliquot from every donor. The CDR3, from cysteine to phenylalanine, totals 14 residues. This entry keeps only the CDR3 DNA: 42 bases, framed from base 1. V is cut back by 1 base and J by 6 bases, with 6 bases in the junction unmatched. Libraries were made using 5' RACE. The sequencer was an Illumina HiSeq 2500. A second PCR of about 7 to 12 cycles was performed with a sample-barcoded 5' primer and a J-beta primer mix. A template-switch 5' adaptor carrying 12 random nucleotides introduced a unique molecular identifier onto each TCR beta cDNA molecule. Each sample yielded at least 2.5 million CDR3-containing paired-end reads. First-strand cDNA was synthesized from all RNA with the Mint cDNA synthesis kit, primed by a TRBC-specific oligonucleotide. Following uracil-DNA glycosylase treatment, all cDNA underwent a first 18-cycle PCR with the universal primers M1SS and BC2_uni_R. The original pipeline was this. For normalization, 1 million high-quality reads, each with a distinct molecular identifier, were randomly selected from each sample. Reads sharing molecular identifiers were discarded rather than binned into consensus sequences. MiTCR, set to a Q25 quality threshold and the strictest error-elimination algorithm, was used for CDR3 identification, clonotype clustering and error correction. Lower-bound total TCR beta diversity was estimated with a nonparametric unseen species model using Euler transformation. TCRdb applied fastp at Q25 and MiXCR to the public reads, then kept only in-frame beta chains. Rows are combined by CDR3 protein, so each entry shows the most common genes and DNA. The V and J calls here are based on TCRdb, not the publication. This sample is represented by about 800,000 distinct CDR3 sequences; about half of them were singletons. In total, the top ten clones hold 15% to 20% of the sample.

This clonotype was seen a few times. The target of this receptor is not known. Base quality data are lacking; no much larger clone is found one base away. Sample: blood. Recombination linked TRBV12-3 or TRBV12-4 to TRBJ2-7, and 7 junction bases match TRBD2. The receptor was isolated from a man older than 75 in good health. The CDR3 reads as follows: CASSLGHTGGEQYF. The DNA sequence is given as TGTGCCAGCAGTTTAGGTCATACGGGGGGCGAGCAGTACTTC.